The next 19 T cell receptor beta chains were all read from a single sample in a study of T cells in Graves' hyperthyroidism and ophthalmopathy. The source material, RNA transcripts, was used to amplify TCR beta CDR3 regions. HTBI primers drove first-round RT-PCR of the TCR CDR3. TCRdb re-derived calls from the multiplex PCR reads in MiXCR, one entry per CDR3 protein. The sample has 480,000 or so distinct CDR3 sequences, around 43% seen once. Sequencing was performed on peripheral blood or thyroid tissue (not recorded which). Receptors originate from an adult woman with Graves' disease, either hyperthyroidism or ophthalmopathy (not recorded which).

The CDR3 DNA is TGTGCCAGCATAGCCAGGGGGACTAATGGCTACACCTTC. It translates to CASIARGTNGYTF. The V and J genes are TRBV7-9 and TRBJ1-2; 7 positions match TRBD1. The CDR3 extends over 13 amino acids. The germline V gene encodes CDR1 SEHNR and CDR2 FQNEAQ (reference sequence). V dropped 7 bases and J dropped 6; count of bases not matched to a gene: 8.

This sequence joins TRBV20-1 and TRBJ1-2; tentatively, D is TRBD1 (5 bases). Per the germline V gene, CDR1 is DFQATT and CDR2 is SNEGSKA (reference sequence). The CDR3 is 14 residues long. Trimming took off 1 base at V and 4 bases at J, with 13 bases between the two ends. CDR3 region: CSARAGGDPYGYTF. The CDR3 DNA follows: TGCAGTGCTAGAGCGGGGGGAGATCCCTATGGCTACACCTTC.

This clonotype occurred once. The CDR3 protein is CASRRRDTGHQPQHF. The CDR3 region has the DNA TGTGCCAGTAGACGTAGGGACACGGGACATCAGCCCCAGCATTTT. V gene TRBV19 combines with J gene TRBJ1-5, with D maybe TRBD1 (6 bases). The CDR3 runs to 15 residues. The germline V and J ends were trimmed by 6 bases and 5 bases, with 17 bases remaining between them. Germline V gene sequence: CDR1 LNHDA, CDR2 SQIVND (reference sequence).

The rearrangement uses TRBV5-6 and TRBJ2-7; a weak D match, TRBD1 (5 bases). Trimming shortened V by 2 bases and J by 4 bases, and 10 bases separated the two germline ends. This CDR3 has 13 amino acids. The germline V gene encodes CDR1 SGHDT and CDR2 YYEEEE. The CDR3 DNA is TGTGCCAGCAGCTTTAGGACACGATACGAGCAGTACTTC. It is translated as CASSFRTRYEQYF.

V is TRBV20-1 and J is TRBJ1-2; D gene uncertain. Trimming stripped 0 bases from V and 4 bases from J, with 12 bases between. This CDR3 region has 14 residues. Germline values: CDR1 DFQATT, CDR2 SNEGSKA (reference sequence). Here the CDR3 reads CSARESAHLYGYTF. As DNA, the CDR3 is TGCAGTGCTAGAGAGTCGGCGCACCTCTATGGCTACACCTTC.

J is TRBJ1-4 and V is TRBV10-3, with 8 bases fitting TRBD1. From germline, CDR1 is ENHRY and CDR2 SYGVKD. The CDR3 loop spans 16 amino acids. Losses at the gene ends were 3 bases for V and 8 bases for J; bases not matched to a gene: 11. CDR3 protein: CAISDRTGRDNEKLFF. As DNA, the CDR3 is TGTGCCATCAGTGACCGGACAGGGAGGGATAACGAAAAACTGTTTTTT.

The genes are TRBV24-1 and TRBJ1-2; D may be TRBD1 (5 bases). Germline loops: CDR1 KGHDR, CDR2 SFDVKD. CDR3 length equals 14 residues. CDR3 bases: TGTGCTAGAGATGGAGGGACGATAAACTATGGCTACACCTTC. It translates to CARDGGTINYGYTF.

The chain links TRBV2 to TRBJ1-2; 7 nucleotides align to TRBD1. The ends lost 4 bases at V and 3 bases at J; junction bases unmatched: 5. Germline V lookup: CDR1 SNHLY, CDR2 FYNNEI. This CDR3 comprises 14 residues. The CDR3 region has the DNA TGTGCCAGCAGTGTAGGGCAGGGGGACTATGGCTACACCTTC. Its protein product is CASSVGQGDYGYTF.

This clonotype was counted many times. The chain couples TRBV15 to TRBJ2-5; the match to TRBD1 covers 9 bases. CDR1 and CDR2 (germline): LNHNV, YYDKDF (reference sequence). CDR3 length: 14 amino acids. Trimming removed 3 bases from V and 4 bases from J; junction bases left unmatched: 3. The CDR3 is CATSRTTGGETQYF. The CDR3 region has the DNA TGTGCCACCAGCAGGACGACAGGGGGAGAGACCCAGTACTTC.

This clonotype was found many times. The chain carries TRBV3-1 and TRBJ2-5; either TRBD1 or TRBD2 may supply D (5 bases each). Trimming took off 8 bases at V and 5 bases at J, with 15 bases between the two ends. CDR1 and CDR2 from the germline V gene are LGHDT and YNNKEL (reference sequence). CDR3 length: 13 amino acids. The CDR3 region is CASGTIRGETQYF. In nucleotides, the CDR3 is TGTGCCAGCGGGACGATTAGAGGCGAGACCCAGTACTTC.

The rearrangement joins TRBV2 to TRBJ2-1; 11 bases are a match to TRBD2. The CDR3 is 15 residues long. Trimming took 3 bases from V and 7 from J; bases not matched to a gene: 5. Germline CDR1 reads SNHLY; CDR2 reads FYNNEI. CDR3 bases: TGTGCCAGCAGTGATAGAACTAGCGGGGGAAATGAGCAGTTCTTC. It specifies CASSDRTSGGNEQFF.

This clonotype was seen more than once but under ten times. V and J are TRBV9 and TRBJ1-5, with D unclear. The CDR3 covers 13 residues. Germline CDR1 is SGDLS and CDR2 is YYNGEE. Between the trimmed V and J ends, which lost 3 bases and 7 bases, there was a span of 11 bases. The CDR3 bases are TGTGCCAGCAGCGCTTTTCAAGGCCAGCCCCAGCATTTT. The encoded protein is CASSAFQGQPQHF.

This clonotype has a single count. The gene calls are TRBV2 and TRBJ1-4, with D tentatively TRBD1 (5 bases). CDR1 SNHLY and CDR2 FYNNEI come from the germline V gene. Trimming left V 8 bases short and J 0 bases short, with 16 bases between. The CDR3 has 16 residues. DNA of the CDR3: TGTGCCAGCGGGTTCCCGGGACGGACAACTAATGAAAAACTGTTTTTT. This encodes CASGFPGRTTNEKLFF.

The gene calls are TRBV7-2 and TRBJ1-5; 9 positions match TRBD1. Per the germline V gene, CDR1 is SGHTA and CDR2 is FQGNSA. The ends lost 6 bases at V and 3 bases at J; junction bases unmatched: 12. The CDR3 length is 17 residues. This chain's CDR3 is CASSLTGTGNFNQPQHF. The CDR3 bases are TGTGCCAGCAGTCTAACCGGGACAGGGAATTTCAATCAGCCCCAGCATTTT.

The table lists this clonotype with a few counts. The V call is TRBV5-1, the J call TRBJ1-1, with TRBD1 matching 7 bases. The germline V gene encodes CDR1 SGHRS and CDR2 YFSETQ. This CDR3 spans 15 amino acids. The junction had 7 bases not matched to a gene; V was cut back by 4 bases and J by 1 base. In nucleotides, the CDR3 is TGCGCCAGCAGCAGAAAAACAGGGGCGAACACTGAAGCTTTCTTT. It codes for CASSRKTGANTEAFF.

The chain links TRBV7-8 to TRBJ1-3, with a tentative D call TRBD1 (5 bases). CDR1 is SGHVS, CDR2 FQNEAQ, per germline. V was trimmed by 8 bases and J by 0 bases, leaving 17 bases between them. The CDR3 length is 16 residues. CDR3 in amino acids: CASSPPSGLSGNTIYF. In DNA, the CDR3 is TGTGCCAGCTCACCACCGTCGGGGCTCTCTGGAAACACCATATATTTT.

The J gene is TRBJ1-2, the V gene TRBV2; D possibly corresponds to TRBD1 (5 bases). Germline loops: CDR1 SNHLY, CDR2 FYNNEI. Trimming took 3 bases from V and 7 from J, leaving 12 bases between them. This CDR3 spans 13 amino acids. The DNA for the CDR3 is TGTGCCAGCAGTGACTCTGGGGCAGTTGGCTACACCTTC. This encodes CASSDSGAVGYTF.

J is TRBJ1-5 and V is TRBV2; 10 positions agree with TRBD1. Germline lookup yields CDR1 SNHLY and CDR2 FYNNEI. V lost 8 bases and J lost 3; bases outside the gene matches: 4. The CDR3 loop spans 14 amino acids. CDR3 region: CASGGTGDNQPQHF. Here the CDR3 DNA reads TGTGCCAGCGGCGGGACAGGGGACAATCAGCCCCAGCATTTT.

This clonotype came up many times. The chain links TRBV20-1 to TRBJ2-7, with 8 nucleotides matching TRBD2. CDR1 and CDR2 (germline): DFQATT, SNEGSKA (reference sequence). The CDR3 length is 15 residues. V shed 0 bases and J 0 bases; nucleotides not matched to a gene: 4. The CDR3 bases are TGCAGTGCTAGAGAGGGTAGCGGGAACTCCTACGAGCAGTACTTC. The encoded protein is CSAREGSGNSYEQYF.